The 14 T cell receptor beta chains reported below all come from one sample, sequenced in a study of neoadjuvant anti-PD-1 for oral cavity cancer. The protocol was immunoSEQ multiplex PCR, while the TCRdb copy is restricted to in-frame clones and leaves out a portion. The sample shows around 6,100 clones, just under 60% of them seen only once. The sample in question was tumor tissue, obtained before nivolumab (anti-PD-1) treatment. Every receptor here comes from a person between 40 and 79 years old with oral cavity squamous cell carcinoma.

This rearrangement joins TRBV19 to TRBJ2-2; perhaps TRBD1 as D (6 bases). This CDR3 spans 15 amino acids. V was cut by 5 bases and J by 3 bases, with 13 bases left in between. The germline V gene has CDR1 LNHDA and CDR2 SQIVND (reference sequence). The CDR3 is CASSPPGQHTGELFF. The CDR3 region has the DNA TGTGCCAGTAGTCCTCCGGGACAACACACCGGGGAGCTGTTTTTT.

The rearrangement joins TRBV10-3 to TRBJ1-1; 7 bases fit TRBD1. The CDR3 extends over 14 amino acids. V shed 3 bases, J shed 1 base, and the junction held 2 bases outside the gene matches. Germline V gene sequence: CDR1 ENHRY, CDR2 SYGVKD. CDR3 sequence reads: CAISDQGGNTEAFF. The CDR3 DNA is TGTGCCATCAGTGATCAGGGGGGGAACACTGAAGCTTTCTTT.

The CDR3 loop reads CASSLGLSSGELFF. The CDR3, as DNA: TGTGCCAGCAGCTTAGGGCTGTCGTCCGGGGAGCTGTTTTTT. The V call is TRBV11-2, the J call TRBJ2-2; D is undetermined. Germline CDR1 SGHAT, CDR2 FQNNGV. The CDR3 totals 14 residues. Trimming took 1 base from V and 6 from J, leaving 9 bases between them.

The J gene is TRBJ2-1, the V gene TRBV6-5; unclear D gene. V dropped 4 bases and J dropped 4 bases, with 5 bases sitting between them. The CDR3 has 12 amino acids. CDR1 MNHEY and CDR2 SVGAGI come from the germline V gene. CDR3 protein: CASSSAYNEQFF. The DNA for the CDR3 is TGTGCCAGCAGTTCCGCGTACAATGAGCAGTTCTTC.

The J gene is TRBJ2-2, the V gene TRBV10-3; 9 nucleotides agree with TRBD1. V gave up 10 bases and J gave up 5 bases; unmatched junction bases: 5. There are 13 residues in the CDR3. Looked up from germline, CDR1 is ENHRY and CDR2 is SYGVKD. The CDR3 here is CATGQGRTGELFF. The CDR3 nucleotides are TGTGCCACCGGACAGGGGCGGACCGGGGAGCTGTTTTTT.

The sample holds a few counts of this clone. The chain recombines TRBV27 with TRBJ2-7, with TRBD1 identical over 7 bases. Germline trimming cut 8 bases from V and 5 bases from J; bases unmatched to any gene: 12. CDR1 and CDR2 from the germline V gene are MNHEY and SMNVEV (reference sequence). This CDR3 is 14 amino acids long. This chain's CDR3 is CASGLDRLRNEQYF. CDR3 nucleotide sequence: TGTGCCAGCGGATTGGACAGGCTGAGGAACGAGCAGTACTTC.

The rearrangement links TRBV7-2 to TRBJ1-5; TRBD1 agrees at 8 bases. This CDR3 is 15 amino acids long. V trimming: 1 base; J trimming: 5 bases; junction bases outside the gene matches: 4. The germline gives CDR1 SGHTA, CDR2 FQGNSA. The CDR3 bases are TGTGCCAGCAGCTTAGTCAGGGGGCACGATCAGCCCCAGCATTTT. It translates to CASSLVRGHDQPQHF.

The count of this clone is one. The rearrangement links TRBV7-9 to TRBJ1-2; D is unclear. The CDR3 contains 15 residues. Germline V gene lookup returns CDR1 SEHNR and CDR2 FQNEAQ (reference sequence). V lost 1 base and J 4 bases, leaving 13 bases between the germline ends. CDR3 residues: CASSLEVREGYGYTF. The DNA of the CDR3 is TGTGCCAGCAGCTTAGAGGTCCGGGAGGGCTATGGCTACACCTTC.

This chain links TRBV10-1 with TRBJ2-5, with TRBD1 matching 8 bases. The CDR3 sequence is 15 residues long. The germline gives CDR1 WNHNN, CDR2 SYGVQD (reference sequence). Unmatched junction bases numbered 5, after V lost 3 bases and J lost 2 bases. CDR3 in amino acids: CASSDGRGLQETQYF. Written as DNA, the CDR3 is TGCGCCAGCAGTGATGGCAGGGGGCTGCAAGAGACCCAGTACTTC.

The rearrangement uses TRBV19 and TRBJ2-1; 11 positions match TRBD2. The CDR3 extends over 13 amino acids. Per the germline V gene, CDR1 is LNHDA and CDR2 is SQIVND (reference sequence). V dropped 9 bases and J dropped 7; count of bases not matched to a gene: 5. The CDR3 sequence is CASRLAGSNEQFF. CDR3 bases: TGTGCCAGCCGACTAGCGGGATCTAATGAGCAGTTCTTC.

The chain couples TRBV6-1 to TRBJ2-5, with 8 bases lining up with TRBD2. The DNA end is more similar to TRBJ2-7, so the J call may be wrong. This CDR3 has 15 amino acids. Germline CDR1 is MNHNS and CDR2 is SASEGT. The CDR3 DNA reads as TGTGCCAGCAGTGAAAGCGGGAGCCCCTCCTACGAGCAGTACTTC. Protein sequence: CASSESGSPSYEQYF.

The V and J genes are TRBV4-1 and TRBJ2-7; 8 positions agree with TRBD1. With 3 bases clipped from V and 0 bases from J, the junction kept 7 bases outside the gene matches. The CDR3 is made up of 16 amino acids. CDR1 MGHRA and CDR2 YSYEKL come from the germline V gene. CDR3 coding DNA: TGCGCCAGCAGCCAGCCAGGACAGGGAAGCTCCTACGAGCAGTACTTC. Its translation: CASSQPGQGSSYEQYF.

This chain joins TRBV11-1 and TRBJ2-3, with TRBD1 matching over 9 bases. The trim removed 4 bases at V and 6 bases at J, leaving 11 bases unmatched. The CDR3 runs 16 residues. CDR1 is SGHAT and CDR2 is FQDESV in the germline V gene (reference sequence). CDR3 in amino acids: CASSSIGTGLGDTQYF. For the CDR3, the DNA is TGTGCCAGCAGCTCCATAGGGACAGGGTTAGGCGATACGCAGTATTTT. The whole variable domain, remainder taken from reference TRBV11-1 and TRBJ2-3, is EAEVAQSPRYKITEKSQAVAFWCDPISGHATLYWYRQILGQGPELLVQFQDESVVDDSQLPKDRFSAERLKGVDSTLKIQPAELGDSAMYLCASSSIGTGLGDTQYFGPGTRLTVL.

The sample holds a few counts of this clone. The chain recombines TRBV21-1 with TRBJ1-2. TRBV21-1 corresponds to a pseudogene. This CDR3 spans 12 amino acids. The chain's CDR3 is CASSTGRVGYTF. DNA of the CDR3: TGTGCCAGCAGTACAGGGAGGGTGGGCTACACCTTC.